Presented here are 26 T cell receptor beta chains from one specimen sequenced in a study of shared clonotypes between healthy human individuals. The protocol was immunoSEQ multiplex PCR, while the TCRdb copy is restricted to in-frame clones and leaves out a portion. The sample lists under 2.5 million clones, just under 95% occurring once. Sequenced: naive CD4+ T cells from PBMCs. Documented subset: CD45RA+ positively selected. The receptors here all came from a man aged 18 to 29 in good health. Some clones in this sample may be carry-over from other donors' samples.

The rearrangement uses TRBV19 and TRBJ2-4, with D possibly being TRBD1 or TRBD2 (7 bases each). The CDR3 extends over 16 amino acids. The V gene's germline CDR1 is LNHDA and CDR2 SQIVND (reference sequence). Trimming took off 5 bases at V and 9 bases at J, with 23 bases between the two ends. The CDR3 DNA is TGTGCCAGTAGTCTACGGACAGGTGGAAGGGAGGGCATTCAGTACTTC. Protein product: CASSLRTGGREGIQYF.

This clone was seen just once. J is TRBJ2-6 and V is TRBV28, with 15 bases matching TRBD2. The CDR3 covers 19 residues. The junction had 0 bases not matched to a gene; V was cut back by 0 bases and J by 0 bases. CDR1 and CDR2 (germline): MDHEN, SYDVKM. In DNA, the CDR3 is TGTGCCAGCAGTTTATGGGGACTAGCGGGAGGCTCTGGGGCCAACGTCCTGACTTTC. Its protein is CASSLWGLAGGSGANVLTF.

This clone was found once. CDR3 nucleotide sequence: TGCGCCAGCAGCTTTCCACAGTATACTGGCTACACCTTC. Protein product: CASSFPQYTGYTF. The gene calls are TRBV5-1 and TRBJ1-2; D remains unclear. Germline CDR1 is SGHRS and CDR2 is YFSETQ. Trimming removed 2 bases from V and 7 bases from J, with 12 bases in between. The CDR3 sequence is 13 residues long.

This chain joins TRBV15 and TRBJ2-1, with TRBD2 as a possible D gene (6 bases). Trimming cost V 5 bases and J 1 base, with 15 bases left between them. Germline V gene data show CDR1 as LNHNV and CDR2 as YYDKDF (reference sequence). The CDR3 consists of 16 residues. CDR3 protein: CATSGRRESSYNEQFF. The CDR3 coding sequence is TGTGCCACCAGCGGGCGCCGGGAGTCATCCTACAATGAGCAGTTCTTC.

The chain joins TRBV2 to TRBJ1-1; D call uncertain. V dropped 5 bases and J dropped 4 bases, with 11 bases sitting between them. CDR1 is SNHLY and CDR2 is FYNNEI in the germline V gene. The CDR3 loop spans 13 amino acids. The CDR3 is CASSLTRVTEAFF. CDR3 nucleotide sequence: TGTGCCAGCAGTCTAACAAGGGTCACTGAAGCTTTCTTT.

J is TRBJ2-4 and V is TRBV4-2; D is uncertain. V was shortened by 2 bases and J by 1 base, with 15 bases between the two germline ends. Germline V gives CDR1 LGHNA, CDR2 YNFKEQ. CDR3 size: 17 residues. CDR3 loop: CASSQLPLPAAKNIQYF. The CDR3 region has the DNA TGTGCCAGCAGCCAACTCCCTCTCCCTGCGGCCAAAAACATTCAGTACTTC.

V and J are TRBV5-6 and TRBJ1-1; 8 bases align to TRBD1. Looked up from germline, CDR1 is SGHDT and CDR2 is YYEEEE. The V and J ends lost 4 bases and 0 bases, in that order; junction bases with no gene match: 8. The CDR3 is 16 amino acids. The CDR3 sequence: CASSDSGTGVNTEAFF. In DNA, the CDR3 is TGTGCCAGCAGCGATTCTGGGACAGGAGTGAACACTGAAGCTTTCTTT. The full variable domain, rest sourced from reference TRBV5-6 and TRBJ1-1, is DAGVTQSPTHLIKTRGQQVTLRCSPKSGHDTVSWYQQALGQGPQFIFQYYEEEERQRGNFPDRFSGHQFPNYSSELNVNALLLGDSALYLCASSDSGTGVNTEAFFGQGTRLTVV.

The V call is TRBV5-5, the J call TRBJ1-5; D unresolved. Germline V gene data show CDR1 as SGHKS and CDR2 as YYEKEE (reference sequence). CDR3 size: 17 residues. Trimming left V 4 bases short and J 0 bases short, with 17 bases between. The CDR3 bases are TGTGCCAGCAGCCTATCGGGGATAAATTATAGCAATCAGCCCCAGCATTTT. Translated: CASSLSGINYSNQPQHF.

This clone was observed a single time. The rearrangement joins TRBV15 to TRBJ1-3; unclear D gene. V was clipped by 0 bases and J by 7 bases, with 7 bases between them. This CDR3 is 13 amino acids long. The germline V gene encodes CDR1 LNHNV and CDR2 YYDKDF (reference sequence). The CDR3 is CATSRDLTNTIYF. The DNA for the CDR3 is TGTGCCACCAGCAGAGATTTGACGAACACCATATATTTT. The whole variable domain, remainder taken from reference TRBV15 and TRBJ1-3, is DAMVIQNPRYQVTQFGKPVTLSCSQTLNHNVMYWYQQKSSQAPKLLFHYYDKDFNNEADTPDNFQSRRPNTSFCFLDIRSPGLGDTAMYLCATSRDLTNTIYFGEGSWLTVV.

There are a few counts of this clone. At one of its ends the junction is not consistent with the germline gene, which may arise from a read error. Here the CDR3 DNA reads TGTGCCATGCCGGAACTGCGGTCGGACTTT. Its translation is CAMPELRSDF. V gene TRBV6-5 combines with J gene TRBJ1-1, with no clear D. The CDR3 is made up of 10 amino acids. Per germline, CDR1 MNHEY and CDR2 SVGAGI.

The chain has TRBV2 and TRBJ1-5; no reliable D call. Trimming removed 5 bases from V and 0 bases from J, with 11 bases in between. The CDR3 is 15 amino acids. The germline CDR1 and CDR2 sequences are SNHLY and FYNNEI. CDR3 region: CASSSQRNSNQPQHF. As DNA, the CDR3 is TGTGCCAGCAGTTCCCAGAGAAATAGCAATCAGCCCCAGCATTTT.

Remarks on this clone: This specimen includes other DNA sequences encoding the same CDR3. The genes are TRBV5-1 and TRBJ2-2; D tentatively fits TRBD1 or TRBD2 (6 bases each). CDR1 SGHRS and CDR2 YFSETQ come from the germline V gene. This CDR3 has 13 residues. V lost 0 bases and J 9 bases, leaving 9 bases between the germline ends. The CDR3 is CASSLVGGRELFF. For the CDR3, the DNA is TGCGCCAGCAGCTTGGTGGGGGGCCGGGAGCTGTTTTTT.

In its sample, this clone was seen once. The V and J genes are TRBV6-4 and TRBJ2-2; 7 positions agree with TRBD1. CDR1 and CDR2 from the germline V gene are MRHNA and SNTAGT. With V trimmed by 0 bases and J by 4 bases, 8 bases remained unmatched. The CDR3 is made up of 17 amino acids. The DNA of the CDR3 is TGTGCCAGCAGTGACTCGATCGGAAGACAGGGCACCGGGGAGCTGTTTTTT. Translated: CASSDSIGRQGTGELFF.

This chain connects TRBV14 to TRBJ2-3, with 9 positions matching TRBD1. The ends lost 2 bases at V and 1 base at J; junction bases unmatched: 7. Germline-derived CDR1 and CDR2 are SGHDN and FVKESK. The CDR3 runs 17 residues. The CDR3 DNA sequence: TGTGCCAGCAGCCAACGCAGGACAGGGGTCGGCACAGATACGCAGTATTTT. This encodes CASSQRRTGVGTDTQYF.

A note on this clone: Other DNA sequences in this specimen translate into the identical CDR3. This sequence joins TRBV5-1 and TRBJ1-2; D might be TRBD1 (6 bases). The germline V and J ends were trimmed by 0 bases and 2 bases, with 8 bases remaining between them. Germline values: CDR1 SGHRS, CDR2 YFSETQ. The CDR3 extends over 14 amino acids. The CDR3 loop is CASSLDGGNYGYTF. In nucleotides, the CDR3 is TGCGCCAGCAGCTTGGATGGGGGCAACTATGGCTACACCTTC.

Turning to this clone: Other nucleotide sequences in the sample specify the same CDR3. The CDR3 sequence is CASSWGVGYEQYF. The CDR3 DNA reads as TGTGCCAGCAGTTGGGGCGTGGGCTACGAGCAGTACTTC. The J gene is TRBJ2-7, the V gene TRBV28; D is perhaps TRBD1 (5 bases). The V gene lost 4 bases and the J gene lost 3 bases, with 10 bases spanning the gap. Germline assignment: CDR1 MDHEN and CDR2 SYDVKM. There are 13 residues in the CDR3.

CDR3 coding DNA: TGTGCCAGCAGCTTGTACGCAGGGGGCGAGCAGTACTTC. Translation: CASSLYAGGEQYF. The chain uses TRBV5-4 and TRBJ2-7; TRBD1 agrees at 7 bases. V was pared by 1 base and J by 6 bases, with 4 bases of the junction left unmatched. Germline assignment: CDR1 SGHNT and CDR2 YYREEE (reference sequence). CDR3 length: 13 amino acids. Supplemented by reference TRBV5-4 and TRBJ2-7, the full variable domain reads ETGVTQSPTHLIKTRGQQVTLRCSSQSGHNTVSWYQQALGQGPQFIFQYYREEENGRGNFPPRFSGLQFPNYSSELNVNALELDDSALYLCASSLYAGGEQYFGPGTRLTVT.

CDR3 in amino acids: CASSPSYRDGYTF. For the CDR3, the DNA is TGTGCCAGCTCACCAAGCTACCGCGATGGCTACACCTTC. V is TRBV18 and J is TRBJ1-2, with D unclear. CDR1 is KGHSH and CDR2 is LQKENI in the germline V gene. CDR3 length equals 13 residues. The ends were cut back, 2 bases at V and 6 bases at J, with 10 bases in the middle.

The rearrangement links TRBV11-1 to TRBJ2-7; 9 nucleotides align to TRBD2. J was trimmed by 3 bases and V by 5 bases; bases with no gene match: 8. Germline V gives CDR1 SGHAT, CDR2 FQDESV (reference sequence). The CDR3 consists of 15 residues. The CDR3 sequence: CASSRLAGSFYEQYF. CDR3 nucleotide sequence: TGTGCCAGCAGCCGTCTAGCGGGATCCTTCTACGAGCAGTACTTC.

Worth noting for this clone: Other DNA sequences in the sample encode the same CDR3. The chain links TRBV15 to TRBJ2-3; TRBD1 matches at 9 bases. CDR1 is LNHNV and CDR2 is YYDKDF in the germline V gene (reference sequence). The CDR3 extends over 15 amino acids. The ends lost 1 base at V and 3 bases at J; junction bases unmatched: 2. CDR3 in DNA: TGTGCCACCAGCAGAGGGACAGGGGTAACAGATACGCAGTATTTT. This gives the protein CATSRGTGVTDTQYF.

Remarks on this clone: Other DNA variants within this sample encode the same CDR3. This chain's CDR3 is CASSYGRGTYEQYF. CDR3 in DNA: TGTGCCAGCAGTTATGGGCGGGGGACTTACGAGCAGTACTTC. J is TRBJ2-7 and V is TRBV6-5; 7 bases are shared with TRBD2. Germline V lookup: CDR1 MNHEY, CDR2 SVGAGI. The CDR3 is made up of 14 amino acids. Trimming at V came to 3 bases and at J to 4 bases, leaving 6 bases not matched to a gene.

Worth noting for this clone: This sample also contains other DNA sequences that code for the same CDR3. This sequence joins TRBV19 and TRBJ2-5; 7 nucleotides agree with TRBD2. The germline V gene encodes CDR1 LNHDA and CDR2 SQIVND (reference sequence). J gave up 4 bases and V 1 base, and 0 bases lay outside the gene matches. The CDR3 spans 13 residues. CDR3 nucleotides: TGTGCCAGTAGTATAGCGGGGGGAGAGACCCAGTACTTC. Protein product: CASSIAGGETQYF.

The rearrangement uses TRBV6-5 and TRBJ2-3; D is uncertain. The CDR3 length is 11 residues. Trimming took 4 bases from V and 6 from J, leaving 5 bases between them. Germline V gives CDR1 MNHEY, CDR2 SVGAGI. CDR3 sequence: CASSSSDTQYF. The CDR3 DNA follows: TGTGCCAGCAGTTCCTCGGATACGCAGTATTTT.

The genes are TRBV19 and TRBJ1-4; D remains ambiguous. This CDR3 is 13 amino acids long. Looked up from germline, CDR1 is LNHDA and CDR2 is SQIVND (reference sequence). Trimming left V 6 bases short and J 5 bases short, with 10 bases between. The CDR3 DNA sequence: TGTGCCAGTAGCGGCAGCCTAAATGAAAAACTGTTTTTT. The encoded protein is CASSGSLNEKLFF.

The CDR3 sequence is CASSLRDRESYEQFF. CDR3 nucleotide sequence: TGTGCCAGCAGCCTCCGGGACAGGGAGTCGTATGAGCAGTTCTTC. The chain combines TRBV7-9 with TRBJ2-1; 9 bases map to TRBD1. The length of the CDR3 is 15 residues. Germline V gives CDR1 SEHNR, CDR2 FQNEAQ (reference sequence). V shed 5 bases, J shed 8 bases, and the junction held 10 bases outside the gene matches.

This chain links TRBV10-3 with TRBJ2-2; 9 bases match TRBD2. Trimming removed 2 bases from V and 5 bases from J; junction bases left unmatched: 9. Germline V lookup: CDR1 ENHRY, CDR2 SYGVKD. This CDR3 comprises 17 residues. The CDR3 bases are TGTGCCATCAGTGAGAGGAATGGAGCGGGAGGAACCGGGGAGCTGTTTTTT. Its protein product is CAISERNGAGGTGELFF.